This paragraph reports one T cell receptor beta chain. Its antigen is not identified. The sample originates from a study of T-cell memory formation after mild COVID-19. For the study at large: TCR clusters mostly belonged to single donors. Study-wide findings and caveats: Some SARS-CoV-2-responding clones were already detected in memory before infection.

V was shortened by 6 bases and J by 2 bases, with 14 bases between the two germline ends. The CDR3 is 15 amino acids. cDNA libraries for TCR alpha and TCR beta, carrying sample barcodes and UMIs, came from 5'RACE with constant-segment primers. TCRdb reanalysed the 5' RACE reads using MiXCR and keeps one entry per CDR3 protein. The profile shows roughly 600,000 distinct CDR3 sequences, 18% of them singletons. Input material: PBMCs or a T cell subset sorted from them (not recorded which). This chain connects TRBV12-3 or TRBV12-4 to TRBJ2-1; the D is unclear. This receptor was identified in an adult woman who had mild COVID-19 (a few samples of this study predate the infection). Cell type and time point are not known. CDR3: CASSRPREAYNEQFF. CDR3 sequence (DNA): TGTGCCAGCAGCCGACCCCGCGAGGCCTACAATGAGCAGTTCTTC.